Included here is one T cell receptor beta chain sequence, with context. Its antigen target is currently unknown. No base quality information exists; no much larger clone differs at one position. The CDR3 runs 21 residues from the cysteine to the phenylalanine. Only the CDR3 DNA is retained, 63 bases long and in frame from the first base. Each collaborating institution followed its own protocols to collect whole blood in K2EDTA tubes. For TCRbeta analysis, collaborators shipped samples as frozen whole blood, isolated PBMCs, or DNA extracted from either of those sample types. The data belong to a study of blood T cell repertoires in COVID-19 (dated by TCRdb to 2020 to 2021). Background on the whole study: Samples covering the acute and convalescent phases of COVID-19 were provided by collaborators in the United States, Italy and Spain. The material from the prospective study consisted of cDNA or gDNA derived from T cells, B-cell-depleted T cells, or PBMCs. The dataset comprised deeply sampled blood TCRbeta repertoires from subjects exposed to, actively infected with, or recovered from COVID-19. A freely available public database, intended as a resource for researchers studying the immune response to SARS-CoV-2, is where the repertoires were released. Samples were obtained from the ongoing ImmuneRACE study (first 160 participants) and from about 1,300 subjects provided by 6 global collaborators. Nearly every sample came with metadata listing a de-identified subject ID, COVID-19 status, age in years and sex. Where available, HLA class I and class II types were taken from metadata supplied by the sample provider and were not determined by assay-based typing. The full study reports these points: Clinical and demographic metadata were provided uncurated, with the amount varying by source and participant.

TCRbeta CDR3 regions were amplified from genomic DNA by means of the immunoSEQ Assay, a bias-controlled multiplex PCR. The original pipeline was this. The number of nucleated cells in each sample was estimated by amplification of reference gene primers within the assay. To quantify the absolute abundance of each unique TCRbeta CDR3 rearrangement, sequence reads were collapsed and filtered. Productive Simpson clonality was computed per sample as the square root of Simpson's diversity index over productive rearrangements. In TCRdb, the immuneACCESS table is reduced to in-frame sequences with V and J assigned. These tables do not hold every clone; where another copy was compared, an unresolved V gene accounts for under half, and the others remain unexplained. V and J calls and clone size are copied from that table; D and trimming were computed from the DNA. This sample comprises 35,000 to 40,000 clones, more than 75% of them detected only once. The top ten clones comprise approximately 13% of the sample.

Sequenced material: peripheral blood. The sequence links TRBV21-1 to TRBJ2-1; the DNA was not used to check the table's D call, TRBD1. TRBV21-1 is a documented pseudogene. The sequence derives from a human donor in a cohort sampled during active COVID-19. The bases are TGTGCCAGCAGCAAAGGGGGCGGCGAGACAGGGTTTCTCCAACCCTTCAATGAGCAGTTCTTC. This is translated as CASSKGGGETGFLQPFNEQFF.